One sample yielded the 4 T cell receptor beta chains listed below, sequenced in a study of T-cell reconstitution after alpha-beta-depleted transplantation in children (dated by TCRdb to the mid-2010s). The method was PCR. Sequencer: Illumina HiSeq 2500. To normalize quantification of the TCRbeta repertoire, the TCR libraries were built with molecular barcoding that relied on unique molecular identifiers. The public reads were quality trimmed at Q25 with fastp and then assembled into clones with MiXCR by TCRdb, keeping productive beta chains. CDR3 protein duplicates are merged, each entry listing the most common genes and DNA. Recorded for this sample are about 470,000 distinct CDR3 sequences; approximately 41% of them occurred a single time. Jointly, the top ten make up 27% of the sample. According to the study, the label for this sample's treatment or condition signals: allogeneic hematopoietic cell transplantation with graft depleted of TCRalphabeta T cells and CD19 B cells.

This specimen consisted of PBMCs, obtained before TCRalphabeta/CD19-depleted stem cell transplant. The receptors derive from a girl aged 2 to 9 with aplastic anemia, due to receive a stem cell transplant.

The chain joins TRBV29-1 to TRBJ2-7; D call uncertain. With 7 bases removed from V and 3 bases from J, the gap between germline ends came to 13 bases. Looked up from germline, CDR1 is SQVTM and CDR2 is ANQGSEA. This CDR3 region has 12 residues. CDR3 sequence: CSGTTRNYEQYF. CDR3 in DNA: TGCAGCGGGACGACTCGAAACTACGAGCAGTACTTC.

The V call is TRBV20-1, the J call TRBJ2-1, with 11 bases lining up with TRBD2. Trimming took 3 bases from V and 10 from J; bases not matched to a gene: 8. Looked up from germline, CDR1 is DFQATT and CDR2 is SNEGSKA (reference sequence). The length of the CDR3 is 14 residues. The CDR3 coding sequence is TGCAGTGCTAGCGGGACTAGCGGTTCAAGGGAGCAGTTCTTC. This encodes CSASGTSGSREQFF.

The chain employs TRBV29-1 and TRBJ2-3; D gene uncertain. Trimming cost V 7 bases and J 8 bases, with 10 bases left between them. Germline V gene sequence: CDR1 SQVTM, CDR2 ANQGSEA. The CDR3 contains 10 residues. The CDR3 DNA sequence: TGCAGCGCTCAGGACGGTACGCAGTATTTT. This codes for CSAQDGTQYF.

The chain has TRBV5-1 and TRBJ2-3; 9 nucleotides agree with TRBD1. The germline gives CDR1 SGHRS, CDR2 YFSETQ. Trimming cost V 1 base and J 5 bases; bases outside gene matches: 11. This CDR3 spans 17 amino acids. The CDR3 spells CASSLRPGDREVDTQYF. As DNA, the CDR3 is TGCGCCAGCAGCTTGAGGCCGGGGGACAGGGAGGTAGATACGCAGTATTTT.